Listed here are 28 T cell receptor beta chains from one sample, sequenced in a study of Graves' ophthalmopathy and Graves' hyperthyroidism. Investigators amplified TCR beta CDR3 regions from RNA transcripts. An opening RT-PCR round employed HTBI primers and preceded a second-round multiplex PCR. Via MiXCR, TCRdb re-called the multiplex PCR reads, giving one row per CDR3 protein. The sample contains about 620,000 distinct CDR3 sequences, over 20% of which appear only once. The specimen sequenced was peripheral blood. These receptor sequences come from a woman younger than 35 with stable Graves' hyperthyroidism. Some clones in this sample may be carry-over from other donors' samples.

This clonotype was counted many times. The rearrangement links TRBV12-3 or TRBV12-4 to TRBJ1-1; D may be TRBD1 (5 bases). V lost 2 bases to trimming and J lost 1 base, with 11 bases between them. This CDR3 has 15 residues. The CDR3 DNA sequence: TGTGCCAGCAGTTTATTGGGACGGGCGAACACTGAAGCTTTCTTT. Translated, it gives CASSLLGRANTEAFF.

This clonotype was counted ten times or more. V is TRBV20-1 and J is TRBJ1-6; D is ambiguous. From germline, CDR1 is DFQATT and CDR2 SNEGSKA (reference sequence). Trimming left V 1 base short and J 6 bases short, with 10 bases between. The CDR3 is 14 residues long. DNA of the CDR3: TGCAGTGCTAGAGGCCTACTATCTAATTCACCCCTCCACTTT. It specifies CSARGLLSNSPLHF.

This clonotype appeared many times. The rearrangement links TRBV12-3 or TRBV12-4 to TRBJ2-2; TRBD1 matches at 7 bases. This CDR3 has 14 residues. V lost 6 bases and J lost 7; bases outside the gene matches: 8. CDR3 in DNA: TGTGCCAGCAGATCCGGGACAGCAGTCGGGGAGCTGTTTTTT. Residues: CASRSGTAVGELFF.

The V and J genes are TRBV9 and TRBJ2-1; 10 nucleotides align to TRBD2. The CDR3 is 15 residues long. With 4 bases clipped from V and 7 bases from J, the junction kept 8 bases outside the gene matches. Germline V gives CDR1 SGDLS, CDR2 YYNGEE. The CDR3 sequence is CASSSPGLAWNEQFF. DNA for the CDR3: TGTGCCAGCAGCAGTCCGGGACTAGCGTGGAATGAGCAGTTCTTC.

At least ten counts were recorded for this clonotype. The chain uses TRBV20-1 and TRBJ1-1; TRBD1 is a possible D gene (5 bases). The V end lost 3 bases, the J end lost 3 bases, and 20 bases lay between the germline ends. This CDR3 has 16 amino acids. Germline CDR1 DFQATT, CDR2 SNEGSKA (reference sequence). This CDR3 is CSASSWQEPGYTEAFF. CDR3 nucleotide sequence: TGCAGTGCTAGTTCATGGCAGGAACCAGGGTACACTGAAGCTTTCTTT.

The chain links TRBV11-2 to TRBJ2-7; D remains unclear. The germline gives CDR1 SGHAT, CDR2 FQNNGV. The V end lost 6 bases, the J end lost 2 bases, and 17 bases lay between the germline ends. The CDR3 has 15 amino acids. CDR3 sequence reads: CASRPIASRTYEQYF. The CDR3 region has the DNA TGTGCCAGCAGACCCATCGCCAGCCGGACCTACGAGCAGTACTTC.

This clonotype was counted ten times or more. V usage is TRBV6-1 and J usage is TRBJ1-5; the match to TRBD1 covers 8 bases. The V and J ends lost 7 bases and 5 bases, in that order; junction bases with no gene match: 7. The CDR3 is 14 residues long. Looked up from germline, CDR1 is MNHNS and CDR2 is SASEGT. CDR3 bases: TGTGCCAGCACCTCGACAGGGGTCTATCAGCCCCAGCATTTT. It specifies CASTSTGVYQPQHF.

This clonotype occurred many times. The chain employs TRBV6-1 and TRBJ1-1, with D perhaps TRBD1 (5 bases). The CDR3 contains 14 residues. CDR1 and CDR2 (germline): MNHNS, SASEGT. Deletions cut 0 bases from V and 5 bases from J, with 10 bases between. CDR3 in DNA: TGTGCCAGCAGTGAAGCGGGACCAGCAACTGAAGCTTTCTTT. Translated, it gives CASSEAGPATEAFF.

There are many counts of this clonotype. The chain combines TRBV12-5 with TRBJ1-2, with D maybe TRBD1 (6 bases). The CDR3 is made up of 16 amino acids. Trimming cost V 6 bases and J 1 base, with 18 bases left between them. In germline, CDR1 is LGHNT, CDR2 FRNRAP. The DNA for the CDR3 is TGTGCTAGTGGGTTGTCCTGGGACACTTTTAACTATGGCTACACCTTC. As protein: CASGLSWDTFNYGYTF.

A single count supports this clonotype. This sequence may be a read error, since a much larger clone differs from it by one base. The CDR3 loop is CACRDGTAGKLFF. In nucleotides, the CDR3 is TGTGCCTGCAGGGACGGGACCGCCGGGAAGCTGTTTTTT. V gene TRBV7-3 combines with J gene TRBJ2-2; D possibly uses TRBD1 or TRBD2 (5 bases each). This CDR3 is 13 amino acids long. Germline values: CDR1 SGHTA, CDR2 FQGTGA. The full variable domain, in which reference TRBV7-3 and TRBJ2-2 provide the parts outside the CDR3, is GAGVSQTPSNKVTEKGKYVELRCDPISGHTALYWYRQSLGQGPEFLIYFQGTGAADDSGLPNDRFFAVRPEGSVSTLKIQRTERGDSAVYLCACRDGTAGKLFFGEGSRLTVL.

At least ten counts were recorded for this clonotype. V usage is TRBV2 and J usage is TRBJ1-6; TRBD1 is a possible D gene (5 bases). Germline values: CDR1 SNHLY, CDR2 FYNNEI. V shed 5 bases and J shed 9 bases, with 20 bases lying between them. This CDR3 region has 16 residues. The CDR3 is CASSQRHGGVRSPLHF. Written as DNA, the CDR3 is TGTGCCAGCAGTCAGCGACATGGGGGTGTGCGTTCACCCCTCCACTTT.

There are a few counts of this clonotype. The V gene is TRBV6-1, the J gene TRBJ1-2; maybe TRBD1 (5 bases). CDR3 length: 16 residues. The germline V gene has CDR1 MNHNS and CDR2 SASEGT. Trimming removed 2 bases at V and 3 bases at J, with 16 bases between. CDR3 region: CASSEISEEGHYGYTF. The CDR3 bases are TGTGCCAGCAGTGAAATCTCGGAGGAGGGGCACTATGGCTACACCTTC.

This clonotype was detected ten times or more. This rearrangement joins TRBV29-1 to TRBJ1-3; no definite D call. This CDR3 has 13 residues. Germline V gene lookup returns CDR1 SQVTM and CDR2 ANQGSEA. Trimming shortened V by 0 bases and J by 4 bases, and 7 bases separated the two germline ends. This CDR3 is CSVEDPFGNTIYF. The CDR3 coding sequence is TGCAGCGTTGAAGATCCGTTCGGAAACACCATATATTTT.

Many counts were recorded for this clonotype. This chain joins TRBV2 and TRBJ2-7, with D maybe TRBD2 (5 bases). Germline V gives CDR1 SNHLY, CDR2 FYNNEI. V lost 3 bases and J 5 bases, leaving 17 bases between the germline ends. The CDR3 covers 15 residues. The CDR3: CASSEGGRRGHEQYF. As DNA, the CDR3 is TGTGCCAGCAGTGAGGGCGGGCGGCGAGGACACGAGCAGTACTTC.

V is TRBV6-1 and J is TRBJ2-3; 9 nucleotides match TRBD1. The CDR3 is 14 residues long. V was pared by 9 bases and J by 2 bases, with 6 bases of the junction left unmatched. Germline CDR1 and CDR2: MNHNS and SASEGT. CDR3 in DNA: TGTGCCAGTACCGGGACAGGGACCACAGATACGCAGTATTTT. It codes for CASTGTGTTDTQYF.

The chain employs TRBV5-1 and TRBJ1-1, with D tentatively TRBD1 (5 bases). The V end lost 3 bases, the J end lost 6 bases, and 24 bases lay between the germline ends. The CDR3 is made up of 17 amino acids. CDR1 and CDR2 (germline): SGHRS, YFSETQ. DNA of the CDR3: TGCGCCAGCAGCTCCACGGATCGATTTATAAGGGGATCTGAAGCTTTCTTT. As protein: CASSSTDRFIRGSEAFF.

The rearrangement joins TRBV3-1 to TRBJ1-1; the match to TRBD1 covers 8 bases. Germline lookup yields CDR1 LGHDT and CDR2 YNNKEL (reference sequence). CDR3 length equals 14 residues. J lost 3 bases, V lost 4 bases, and 4 bases had no gene match. CDR3 sequence reads: CASSRTGRHTEAFF. For the CDR3, the DNA is TGTGCCAGCAGCCGGACAGGGCGGCACACTGAAGCTTTCTTT. Using reference TRBV3-1 and TRBJ1-1 for the parts outside the CDR3, the full variable domain is DTAVSQTPKYLVTQMGNDKSIKCEQNLGHDTMYWYKQDSKKFLKIMFSYNNKELIINETVPNRFSPKSPDKAHLNLHINSLELGDSAVYFCASSRTGRHTEAFFGQGTRLTVV.

The chain employs TRBV28 and TRBJ1-1; 7 bases match TRBD1. CDR3 length equals 15 residues. The germline CDR1 and CDR2 sequences are MDHEN and SYDVKM. V lost 6 bases to trimming and J lost 6 bases; unmatched junction nucleotides: 13. CDR3 sequence: CASRRIRQGHAEAFF. The CDR3 DNA sequence: TGTGCCAGCAGGCGAATCAGACAGGGACACGCTGAAGCTTTCTTT.

This clonotype was counted many times. This chain joins TRBV4-1 and TRBJ1-1; D is ambiguous. The germline V and J ends were trimmed by 0 bases and 4 bases, with 12 bases remaining between them. This CDR3 is built from 15 residues. Germline-derived CDR1 and CDR2 are MGHRA and YSYEKL. The CDR3 is CASSQDILIITEAFF. The CDR3 coding sequence is TGCGCCAGCAGCCAAGATATTTTGATAATCACTGAAGCTTTCTTT.

This clonotype was recorded a few times. This chain connects TRBV20-1 to TRBJ1-5, with D perhaps TRBD1 (5 bases). Trimming stripped 4 bases from V and 8 bases from J, with 27 bases between. Germline CDR1 reads DFQATT; CDR2 reads SNEGSKA (reference sequence). CDR3 length equals 17 residues. The CDR3 nucleotides read TGCAGTGCTACAGAATTTGGCATGAGGGGCCACATAGAGCCCCAGCATTTT. This codes for CSATEFGMRGHIEPQHF.

The table lists this clonotype with many counts. CDR3 residues: CASKDSYEQYF. The CDR3 nucleotides are TGTGCCAGCAAAGACTCTTACGAGCAGTACTTC. The chain carries TRBV12-3 or TRBV12-4 and TRBJ2-7; D unresolved. Trimming removed 7 bases from V and 4 bases from J, with 8 bases in between. The CDR3 runs to 11 residues.

This chain joins TRBV29-1 and TRBJ2-2; 8 bases match TRBD1. Germline V gives CDR1 SQVTM, CDR2 ANQGSEA. Unmatched junction bases numbered 4, after V lost 5 bases and J lost 2 bases. The CDR3 has 14 amino acids. The CDR3 spells CSVSRGLNTGELFF. The CDR3 nucleotides read TGCAGCGTTTCCAGGGGGCTTAACACCGGGGAGCTGTTTTTT.

This clonotype was recorded at least ten times. The V gene is TRBV6-1, the J gene TRBJ2-5; 10 nucleotides align to TRBD1. CDR1 MNHNS and CDR2 SASEGT come from the germline V gene. With V trimmed by 10 bases and J by 5 bases, 7 bases remained unmatched. The CDR3 extends over 13 amino acids. The CDR3 DNA reads as TGTGCCACAAGACAGGGGGCGCGGGAGACCCAGTACTTC. It yields the protein CATRQGARETQYF.

This chain uses TRBV11-1 with TRBJ2-7; 10 bases agree with TRBD2. This CDR3 comprises 16 residues. J gave up 4 bases and V 5 bases, and 11 bases lay outside the gene matches. Germline lookup yields CDR1 SGHAT and CDR2 FQDESV (reference sequence). The CDR3 nucleotides are TGTGCCAGCAGCCTCGCAGCGGGAGGGCCGTTATACGAGCAGTACTTC. The encoded protein is CASSLAAGGPLYEQYF.

The sample holds many counts of this clonotype. The J gene is TRBJ1-2, the V gene TRBV20-1; TRBD1 matches at 7 bases. The CDR3 has 14 amino acids. Looked up from germline, CDR1 is DFQATT and CDR2 is SNEGSKA (reference sequence). V trimming: 6 bases; J trimming: 7 bases; junction bases outside the gene matches: 14. This CDR3 reads CSAVVPGQGVGYTF. Written as DNA, the CDR3 is TGCAGTGCCGTAGTACCGGGGCAGGGGGTTGGCTACACCTTC.

This clonotype was observed many times. The chain employs TRBV28 and TRBJ2-7; 10 bases agree with TRBD1. Germline CDR1 MDHEN, CDR2 SYDVKM. This CDR3 region has 16 residues. The V segment lost 3 bases and the J segment 3 bases; nucleotides outside the gene matches: 8. CDR3 in amino acids: CASSLMGQGFFYEQYF. The CDR3 DNA follows: TGTGCCAGCAGTTTGATGGGACAGGGGTTTTTCTACGAGCAGTACTTC. Full variable domain (missing parts from reference TRBV28 and TRBJ2-7): DVKVTQSSRYLVKRTGEKVFLECVQDMDHENMFWYRQDPGLGLRLIYFSYDVKMKEKGDIPEGYSVSREKKERFSLILESASTNQTSMYLCASSLMGQGFFYEQYFGPGTRLTVT.

In this sample, this clonotype turned up many times. V and J are TRBV15 and TRBJ1-1; D is ambiguous. Germline assignment: CDR1 LNHNV and CDR2 YYDKDF (reference sequence). This CDR3 is 12 amino acids long. The ends were cut back, 9 bases at V and 1 base at J, with 9 bases in the middle. The CDR3, as DNA: TGTGCCACGGGCCTGTGGAACACTGAAGCTTTCTTT. Protein product: CATGLWNTEAFF.

This clonotype was picked up many times. This chain uses TRBV6-1 with TRBJ2-7; D unclear. The CDR3 totals 14 residues. The V gene lost 5 bases and the J gene lost 5 bases, with 16 bases spanning the gap. The germline V gene has CDR1 MNHNS and CDR2 SASEGT. CDR3 amino acids: CASSPNHRPDEQYF. The CDR3 DNA is TGTGCCAGCAGTCCGAATCACCGCCCGGACGAGCAGTACTTC.